The rows below give T cell receptor beta chains drawn from one sample of a study of cytomegalovirus exposure and HLA in healthy donors. Clones were sequenced by immunoSEQ multiplex PCR, and TCRdb holds only the in-frame ones, with some missing. The sample includes 150,000 to 200,000 clones, 60% to 80% of them seen just once. Specimen: PBMCs. The receptors originated from a male donor in good health and CMV-seronegative. Each CDR3 is given with its conserved first and last residue. The D gene is left open where the match is weak. Some rows have no size entry. The others give once, few or many, or a class for an expanded clone.

TRBD2	TRBV4-3	TRBJ2-2	15	.	CASRKVAGGPGELFF	TGCGCCAGCAGAAAGGTAGCGGGAGGGCCCGGGGAGCTGTTTTTT
TRBD2	TRBV29-1	TRBJ2-2	12	.	CSVLAGTGELFF	TGCAGCGTTTTAGCGGGAACCGGGGAGCTGTTTTTT
TRBD2	TRBV16	TRBJ2-1	18	.	CASSQGTSGASSYNEQFF	TGTGCCAGCAGCCAGGGGACTAGCGGGGCCAGCTCCTACAATGAGCAGTTCTTC
.	TRBV7-9	TRBJ2-3	15	.	CASSLAIGGEDTQYF	TGTGCCAGCAGCTTAGCGATAGGCGGCGAAGACACGCAGTATTTT
.	TRBV9	TRBJ2-3	14	once	CASSVEGLTDTQYF	TGTGCCAGCAGCGTAGAGGGACTCACAGATACGCAGTATTTT
TRBD1	TRBV6-5	TRBJ2-1	15	.	CASRGTGGRGNEQFF	TGTGCCAGCAGAGGGACAGGGGGCCGAGGCAATGAGCAGTTCTTC
.	TRBV19	TRBJ1-1	14	.	CASSIGTVNTEAFF	TGTGCCAGTAGTATAGGGACAGTGAACACTGAAGCTTTCTTT
TRBD1	TRBV5-4	TRBJ2-7	15	.	CASSQDRVRSYEQYF	TGTGCCAGCAGCCAGGACAGGGTCAGGAGTTACGAGCAGTACTTC
TRBD1	TRBV10-1	TRBJ1-6	15	.	CASSGGDRANSPLHF	TGCGCCAGCAGTGGAGGGGACAGGGCAAATTCACCCCTCCACTTT
.	TRBV4-2	TRBJ2-2	15	.	CASSQDLSSARELFF	TGTGCCAGCAGCCAAGATTTATCTAGCGCCCGGGAGCTGTTTTTT
.	TRBV6-1	TRBJ1-1	11	few	CASSEWRGGFF	TGTGCCAGCAGTGAATGGCGCGGGGGTTTCTTT
.	TRBV14	TRBJ1-2	15	.	CASSRTTGLTGGYTF	TGTGCCAGCAGCCGTACCACAGGGTTGACGGGTGGCTACACCTTC
.	TRBV7-9	TRBJ1-1	15	.	CSSSPRHRANTEAFF	TGTTCCAGCAGCCCCCGGCACAGAGCGAACACTGAAGCTTTCTTT
.	TRBV10-3	TRBJ2-7	13	.	CAIAASNSYEQYF	TGTGCCATCGCGGCGTCAAACTCCTACGAGCAGTACTTC
.	TRBV4-3	TRBJ2-2	17	.	CASSQVLVGANTGELFF	TGCGCCAGCAGCCAAGTGTTGGTGGGAGCGAACACCGGGGAGCTGTTTTTT
.	TRBV6-4	TRBJ2-1	14	.	CASSSSWGYNEQFF	TGTGCCAGCAGTTCTAGCTGGGGTTACAATGAGCAGTTCTTC
TRBD1	TRBV6-1	TRBJ1-4	15	.	CASSDLGTGNEKLFF	TGTGCCAGCAGTGATTTAGGGACAGGAAATGAAAAACTGTTTTTT
TRBD1	TRBV6-6	TRBJ2-7	13	.	CASSRDRGYEQYF	TGTGCCAGCAGCCGGGACAGGGGCTACGAGCAGTACTTC